Following are 20 T cell receptor beta chains from one sample sequenced in a study of T cell changes during pregnancy in multiple sclerosis. Here immunoSEQ multiplex PCR was the method, and the copy in TCRdb shows in-frame clones only, minus some. The table has roughly 30,000 clones, roughly nine tenths seen once. This material consisted of CD8+ T cells from peripheral blood mononuclear cells, taken in the first trimester of pregnancy. The source of these receptors is a female donor with multiple sclerosis, enrolled in a pregnancy study.

The chain couples TRBV9 to TRBJ2-2; 10 nucleotides match TRBD2. Germline V gene lookup returns CDR1 SGDLS and CDR2 YYNGEE. The CDR3 loop spans 15 amino acids. V lost 0 bases, J lost 10 bases, and 6 bases stayed unmatched. The CDR3 spells CASSVALAGVEELFF. The CDR3 DNA reads TGTGCCAGCAGCGTAGCTCTAGCGGGAGTCGAGGAGCTGTTTTTT. The entire variable domain, with the rest obtained from reference TRBV9 and TRBJ2-2, is as follows: DSGVTQTPKHLITATGQRVTLRCSPRSGDLSVYWYQQSLDQGLQFLIQYYNGEERAKGNILERFSAQQFPDLHSELNLSSLELGDSALYFCASSVALAGVEELFFGEGSRLTVL.

CDR3 protein: CASSQEVEGANNQPQHF. In nucleotides, the CDR3 is TGCGCCAGCAGCCAAGAGGTGGAGGGGGCGAACAATCAGCCCCAGCATTTT. The chain joins TRBV4-1 to TRBJ1-5; 7 nucleotides match TRBD1. CDR1 is MGHRA and CDR2 is YSYEKL in the germline V gene. The CDR3 contains 17 residues. V gave up 0 bases and J gave up 3 bases; unmatched junction bases: 8.

The DNA for the CDR3 is TGTGCCAGCAGTTTTATAGGGACAGGGAGTTTCAATGAGCAGTTCTTC. Protein sequence: CASSFIGTGSFNEQFF. The chain is built from TRBV27 and TRBJ2-1, with 9 bases aligning to TRBD1. CDR3 length: 16 amino acids. Germline CDR1 reads MNHEY; CDR2 reads SMNVEV (reference sequence). V lost 3 bases, J lost 6 bases, and 9 bases stayed unmatched.

The V and J genes are TRBV28 and TRBJ2-3; D is unclear. Trimming took 1 base from V and 1 from J, leaving 15 bases between them. Germline CDR1 and CDR2: MDHEN and SYDVKM. CDR3 length: 17 amino acids. CDR3 in amino acids: CASSLYYNRDRTDTQYF. The DNA of the CDR3 is TGTGCCAGCAGTTTATATTACAACAGAGATCGCACAGATACGCAGTATTTT.

The rearrangement links TRBV11-2 to TRBJ1-1; TRBD1 might be the D (6 bases). CDR1 is SGHAT and CDR2 is FQNNGV in the germline V gene. The CDR3 sequence is 14 residues long. Trimming removed 5 bases from V and 0 bases from J, with 10 bases in between. The DNA of the CDR3 is TGTGCCAGCAGCGCAAGGGGGATGAACACTGAAGCTTTCTTT. It encodes CASSARGMNTEAFF. The complete variable domain, with remaining parts taken from reference TRBV11-2 and TRBJ1-1, reads EAGVAQSPRYKIIEKRQSVAFWCNPISGHATLYWYQQILGQGPKLLIQFQNNGVVDDSQLPKDRFSAERLKGVDSTLKIQPAKLEDSAVYLCASSARGMNTEAFFGQGTRLTVV.

The genes are TRBV7-9 and TRBJ2-7; the match to TRBD1 covers 10 bases. V lost 0 bases and J lost 4; bases outside the gene matches: 0. CDR1 and CDR2 from the germline V gene are SEHNR and FQNEAQ (reference sequence). CDR3 length: 14 residues. CDR3 in amino acids: CASSLAGQGYEQYF. The DNA of the CDR3 is TGTGCCAGCAGCTTAGCGGGACAGGGGTACGAGCAGTACTTC.

The chain couples TRBV2 to TRBJ1-1; the D is unclear. CDR3 size: 11 residues. Germline loops: CDR1 SNHLY, CDR2 FYNNEI. The CDR3 nucleotides read TGTGCTTTCGGGGAGAACACTGAAGCTTTCTTT. This gives the protein CAFGENTEAFF. Based on the CDR3 plus reference TRBV2 and TRBJ1-1, the full variable domain is EPEVTQTPSHQVTQMGQEVILRCVPISNHLYFYWYRQILGQKVEFLVSFYNNEISEKSEIFDDQFSVERPDGSNFTLKIRSTKLEDSAMYFCAFGENTEAFFGQGTRLTVV.

V gene TRBV28 combines with J gene TRBJ2-1; TRBD2 matches 8 bases. Germline CDR1 reads MDHEN; CDR2 reads SYDVKM. This CDR3 has 12 amino acids. DNA for the CDR3: TGTGCGGGATCTAGCGGGTACAATGAGCAGTTCTTC. Protein: CAGSSGYNEQFF.

This clone is judged medium-sized. The chain recombines TRBV6-4 with TRBJ2-7, with 10 bases matching TRBD2. The CDR3 sequence is 14 residues long. Per germline, CDR1 MRHNA and CDR2 SNTAGT. J gave up 3 bases and V 5 bases, and 4 bases lay outside the gene matches. The CDR3 sequence is CASSPSGSIYEQYF. In DNA form, the CDR3 reads TGTGCCAGCAGTCCTAGCGGGAGTATCTACGAGCAGTACTTC.

The chain is built from TRBV19 and TRBJ2-1; 13 nucleotides align to TRBD2. Germline assignment: CDR1 LNHDA and CDR2 SQIVND (reference sequence). The V and J ends lost 6 bases and 7 bases, in that order; junction bases with no gene match: 9. The CDR3 sequence is 16 residues long. CDR3 nucleotides: TGTGCCAGTAGCATCGTACTAGCGGGAGGGCCGAATGAGCAGTTCTTC. This codes for CASSIVLAGGPNEQFF. Full variable domain (remainder filled in from reference TRBV19 and TRBJ2-1): DGGITQSPKYLFRKEGQNVTLSCEQNLNHDAMYWYRQDPGQGLRLIYYSQIVNDFQKGDIAEGYSVSREKKESFPLTVTSAQKNPTAFYLCASSIVLAGGPNEQFFGPGTRLTVL.

This sequence joins TRBV27 and TRBJ2-1; D gene uncertain. The V gene lost 10 bases and the J gene lost 8 bases, with 12 bases spanning the gap. Germline V gene lookup returns CDR1 MNHEY and CDR2 SMNVEV (reference sequence). CDR3 length: 11 amino acids. CDR3 loop: CATIRSDEQFF. CDR3 bases: TGTGCCACCATCAGATCAGATGAGCAGTTCTTC.

The chain is built from TRBV7-2 and TRBJ2-5; D perhaps matches TRBD1 (6 bases). The CDR3 runs 16 residues. The V end was cut by 4 bases, the J end by 7 bases, with 22 bases between. From germline, CDR1 is SGHTA and CDR2 FQGNSA. The CDR3 spells CASSSPLLGAAGTQYF. The CDR3 bases are TGTGCCAGCAGCTCCCCGTTGCTGGGGGCCGCTGGGACCCAGTACTTC. Combining the CDR3 with reference TRBV7-2 and TRBJ2-5 gives the whole variable domain GAGVSQSPSNKVTEKGKDVELRCDPISGHTALYWYRQSLGQGLEFLIYFQGNSAPDKSGLPSDRFSAERTGGSVSTLTIQRTQQEDSAVYLCASSSPLLGAAGTQYFGPGTRLLVL.

This sequence joins TRBV10-3 and TRBJ2-7; TRBD2 matches 8 bases. After removal of 3 bases from V and 6 bases from J, the junction contained 7 bases not matched to a gene. The CDR3 length is 14 residues. Per the germline V gene, CDR1 is ENHRY and CDR2 is SYGVKD. CDR3 DNA: TGTGCCATCAGTGATCCAGCGGGAGTGGTCGAGCAGTACTTC. Protein sequence: CAISDPAGVVEQYF.

The rearrangement uses TRBV19 and TRBJ2-7, with 7 nucleotides matching TRBD1. The CDR3 is 15 amino acids. The germline CDR1 and CDR2 sequences are LNHDA and SQIVND (reference sequence). Germline trimming cut 5 bases from V and 1 base from J; bases unmatched to any gene: 8. Here the CDR3 DNA reads TGTGCCAGTAGTTTCCGGGACAGTCGATCCTACGAGCAGTACTTC. Amino acid sequence: CASSFRDSRSYEQYF.

This chain links TRBV2 with TRBJ2-5; the D gene is possibly TRBD1 (6 bases). This CDR3 is built from 16 residues. CDR1 SNHLY and CDR2 FYNNEI come from the germline V gene. The germline V and J ends were trimmed by 2 bases and 1 base, with 14 bases remaining between them. DNA of the CDR3: TGTGCCAGCAGTGAACAAGCAGGGGATGCCCAAGAGACCCAGTACTTC. Encoded protein: CASSEQAGDAQETQYF.

DNA for the CDR3: TGTGCCAGGGATATAGCGGGAGGTTCCTACGAGCAGTACTTC. Protein product: CARDIAGGSYEQYF. V is TRBV2 and J is TRBJ2-7; 10 bases line up with TRBD2. CDR1 is SNHLY, CDR2 FYNNEI, per germline. The CDR3 length is 14 residues. The V and J ends lost 9 bases and 1 base, in that order; junction bases with no gene match: 6.

This chain connects TRBV7-2 to TRBJ2-1; D is perhaps TRBD2 (5 bases). The germline CDR1 and CDR2 sequences are SGHTA and FQGNSA. This CDR3 is 17 amino acids long. V was cut by 0 bases and J by 4 bases, with 16 bases left in between. The CDR3 DNA follows: TGTGCCAGCAGCTTAGCGGGGATCGGGATCCTTTACAATGAGCAGTTCTTC. Encoded protein: CASSLAGIGILYNEQFF.

The gene calls are TRBV5-6 and TRBJ1-6; no firm D call. The V end lost 4 bases, the J end lost 9 bases, and 11 bases lay between the germline ends. CDR1 SGHDT and CDR2 YYEEEE come from the germline V gene. The CDR3 runs to 13 residues. The CDR3 loop reads CASSPASGSPLHF. CDR3 nucleotide sequence: TGTGCCAGCAGCCCAGCAAGCGGTTCACCCCTCCACTTT.

V gene TRBV30 combines with J gene TRBJ2-1; 7 nucleotides align to TRBD2. CDR1 GTSNPN and CDR2 SVGIG come from the germline V gene (reference sequence). V trimming: 5 bases; J trimming: 0 bases; junction bases outside the gene matches: 10. This CDR3 contains 16 residues. DNA for the CDR3: TGTGCCTGGGTTCCCTCAGCGGGGACCTCCTACAATGAGCAGTTCTTC. This gives the protein CAWVPSAGTSYNEQFF.

This rearrangement joins TRBV4-2 to TRBJ2-2; a weak D match, TRBD2 (5 bases). The germline V gene encodes CDR1 LGHNA and CDR2 YNFKEQ. The CDR3 runs to 17 residues. The V end was cut by 0 bases, the J end by 0 bases, with 11 bases between. CDR3 nucleotides: TGTGCCAGCAGCCAAGAGGAAGTAGCGTCGAACACCGGGGAGCTGTTTTTT. It codes for CASSQEEVASNTGELFF.